This T cell receptor beta chain was captured by sequencing in a study of blood T cell repertoires in COVID-19. At the level of the study: COVID-19 samples, acute and convalescent, were from the United States, Italy and Spain. The cDNA or gDNA used as material had been derived from T cells, B-cell-depleted T cells, or PBMCs.

Per the study methods: Reference gene primers were amplified, and this amplification served to estimate nucleated cell counts. Measured with immunoSEQ multiplex PCR; TCRdb has only the in-frame clones, and not every one. For V, J and clone size, that table is used; D and trimming come from the DNA. The table has around 300,000 clones, 75% to 90% seen once; the top ten hold approximately 4%. Germline V lookup: CDR1 SGHDT, CDR2 YYEEEE. The V end was cut by 4 bases, the J end by 2 bases, with 9 bases between. The CDR3 is made up of 13 amino acids. The rearrangement links TRBV5-6 to TRBJ1-2, with D tentatively TRBD1 (5 bases). Sequencing was performed on peripheral blood. The origin of this receptor is a woman aged 40-49 years with acute or convalescent COVID-19. CDR3 in DNA: TGTGCCAGCAGCCCGACAGAGAACTATGGCTACACCTTC. Translating gives CASSPTENYGYTF.